This T cell receptor (beta chain) came from a study of T cell responses to AZD1222 COVID-19 vaccine. Data came from immunoSEQ multiplex PCR; TCRdb stores just in-frame clones and leaves some out. The sample has 150,000 to 200,000 clones; approximately 91% are singletons. About this clone: Its antigen is still unknown.

Germline V gene data show CDR1 as MNHEY and CDR2 as SVGAGI. Between the trimmed V and J ends, which lost 7 bases and 0 bases, there was a span of 11 bases. The CDR3 extends over 14 amino acids. Whole-study results and caveats: Across the whole spike, CD4 TCRs peaked at regions 160-218 and 743-854. Only a handful of AZD1222 recipients, more than 5 in all, had baseline seropositivity. Sampling that yielded the repertoires occurred only after the peak T cell response.

The sample was peripheral blood, taken on day 0 of AZD1222 vaccination. The receptor comes from an adult in good health. This chain joins TRBV6-5 and TRBJ2-3; D assignment may be TRBD1 or TRBD2 (6 bases each). In DNA, the CDR3 is TGTGCCAGCAAGCTAGGGGGGAGCACAGATACGCAGTATTTT. This sequence encodes CASKLGGSTDTQYF.